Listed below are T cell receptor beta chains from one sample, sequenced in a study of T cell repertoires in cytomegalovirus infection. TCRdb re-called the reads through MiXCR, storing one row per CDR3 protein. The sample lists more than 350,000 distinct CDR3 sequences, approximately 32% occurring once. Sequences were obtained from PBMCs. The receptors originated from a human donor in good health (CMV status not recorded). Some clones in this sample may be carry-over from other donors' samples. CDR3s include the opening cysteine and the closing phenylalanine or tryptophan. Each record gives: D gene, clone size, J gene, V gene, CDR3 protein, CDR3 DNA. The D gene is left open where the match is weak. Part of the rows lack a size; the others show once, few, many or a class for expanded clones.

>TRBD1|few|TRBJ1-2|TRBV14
CASSQDFGTGNGYTF
TGTGCCAGCAGCCAAGATTTCGGGACAGGGAATGGCTACACCTTC
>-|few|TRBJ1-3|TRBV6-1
CASSGAGHLSSGNTIYF
TGTGCCAGCAGTGGAGCGGGACACCTGAGCTCTGGAAACACCATATATTTT
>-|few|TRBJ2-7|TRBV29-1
CSVEVSAYEQYF
TGCAGCGTTGAGGTCAGTGCCTACGAGCAGTACTTC
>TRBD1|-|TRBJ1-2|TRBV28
CASSLSTGAVGYTF
TGTGCCAGCAGTTTGTCTACAGGGGCGGTTGGCTACACCTTC
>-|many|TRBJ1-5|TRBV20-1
CSARVTSNQPQHF
TGCAGTGCTAGGGTCACTAGCAATCAGCCCCAGCATTTT
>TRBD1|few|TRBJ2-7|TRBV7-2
CASSLRGHLNDEQYF
TGTGCCAGCAGCCTAAGGGGGCACCTAAACGACGAGCAGTACTTC
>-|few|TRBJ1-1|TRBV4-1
CASSQDGGRGAWITEAFF
TGCGCCAGCAGCCAAGATGGGGGGCGGGGGGCTTGGATCACTGAAGCTTTCTTT
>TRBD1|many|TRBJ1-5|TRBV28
CASSLDRGRFQPQHF
TGTGCCAGCAGCCTTGACAGGGGGCGGTTTCAGCCCCAGCATTTT
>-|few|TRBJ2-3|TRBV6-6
CASSYSRGGTDTQYF
TGTGCCAGCAGTTACTCCAGGGGAGGGACAGATACGCAGTATTTT
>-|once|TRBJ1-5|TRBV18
CASSPLGAESNQPQHF
TGTGCCAGCTCACCACTCGGCGCGGAAAGCAATCAGCCCCAGCATTTT
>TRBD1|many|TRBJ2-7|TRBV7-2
CASSLARDRGSYEQYF
TGTGCCAGCAGCTTAGCGCGCGACAGGGGGTCGTACGAGCAGTACTTC
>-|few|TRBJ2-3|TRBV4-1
CASSQEGRLSADTQYF
TGCGCCAGCAGCCAAGAGGGCAGGTTGTCAGCAGATACGCAGTATTTT
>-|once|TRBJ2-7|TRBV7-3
CASSSSVVLPEQYF
TGTGCCAGCAGCTCATCTGTGGTACTCCCAGAGCAGTACTTC
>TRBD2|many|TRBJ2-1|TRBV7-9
CASSRSGGAPGNEQFF
TGTGCCAGCAGCCGATCGGGGGGGGCGCCGGGCAATGAGCAGTTCTTC
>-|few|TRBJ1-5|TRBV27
CASRSLGQPQHF
TGTGCCAGCAGGAGCTTAGGGCAGCCCCAGCATTTT
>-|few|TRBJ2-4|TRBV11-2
CASSRLGAGEAKNIQYF
TGTGCCAGCAGCCGGTTAGGGGCAGGGGAAGCCAAAAACATTCAGTACTTC
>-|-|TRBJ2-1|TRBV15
CATSSLGGGSYNEQFF
TGTGCCACCAGCAGCCTCGGAGGGGGCTCCTACAATGAGCAGTTCTTC
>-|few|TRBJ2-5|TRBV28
CASSLIGVTRETQYF
TGTGCCAGCAGTTTAATAGGAGTTACTCGGGAGACCCAGTACTTC
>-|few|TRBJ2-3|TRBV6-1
CASSTFLVDTQYF
TGTGCCAGCAGTACATTCCTAGTAGATACGCAGTATTTT
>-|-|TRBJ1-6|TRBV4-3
CASSHPGGDSYNSPLHF
TGCGCCAGCAGCCACCCCGGGGGGGACTCCTATAATTCACCCCTCCACTTT
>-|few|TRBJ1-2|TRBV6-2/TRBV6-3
CASSYSGRSNYGYTF
TGTGCCAGCAGTTACTCTGGCAGATCTAACTATGGCTACACCTTC
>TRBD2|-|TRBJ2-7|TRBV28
CASSLKGRGTYEQYF
TGTGCCAGCAGTTTAAAGGGGAGGGGAACCTACGAGCAGTACTTC
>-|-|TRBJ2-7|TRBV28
CASSPPGRMTYEQYF
TGTGCCAGCAGTCCCCCGGGACGGATGACCTACGAGCAGTACTTC
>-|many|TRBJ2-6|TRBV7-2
CASSLGWRGPGANVLTF
TGTGCCAGCAGCTTAGGTTGGAGGGGGCCTGGGGCCAACGTCCTGACTTTC
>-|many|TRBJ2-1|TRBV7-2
CASSLRKTPGFNEQFF
TGTGCCAGCAGCTTACGGAAGACTCCGGGGTTCAATGAGCAGTTCTTC
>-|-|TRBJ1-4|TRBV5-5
CASSAGDSEKLFF
TGTGCCAGCAGCGCAGGGGACTCTGAAAAACTGTTTTTT
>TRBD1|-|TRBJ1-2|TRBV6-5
CASSTQGGGNYGYTF
TGTGCCAGCAGTACACAGGGAGGGGGCAACTATGGCTACACCTTC
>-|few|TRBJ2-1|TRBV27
CASSSGTGQFF
TGTGCCAGCAGTTCCGGGACGGGGCAGTTCTTC
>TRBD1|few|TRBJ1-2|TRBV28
CASRKGQGVYYGYTF
TGTGCCAGCAGGAAGGGACAGGGAGTTTACTATGGCTACACCTTC
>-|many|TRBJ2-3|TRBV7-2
CASSLGPGDTQYF
TGTGCCAGCAGCTTAGGACCGGGGGATACGCAGTATTTT
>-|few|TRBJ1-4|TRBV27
CASSLSGLPYEKLFF
TGTGCCAGCAGTTTATCGGGTCTTCCCTATGAAAAACTGTTTTTT
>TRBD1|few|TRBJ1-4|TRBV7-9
CASSLGPGTGDEKLFF
TGTGCCAGCAGCTTAGGCCCGGGGACAGGGGATGAAAAACTGTTTTTT
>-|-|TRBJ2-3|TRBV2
CDSSEAGVCTDTQYF
TGTGACAGCAGTGAAGCGGGTGTGTGCACAGATACGCAGTATTTT
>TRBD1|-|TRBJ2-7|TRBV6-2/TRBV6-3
CDSTRDRGHNEQYF
TGTGACAGCACTAGGGACAGGGGGCACAACGAGCAGTACTTC
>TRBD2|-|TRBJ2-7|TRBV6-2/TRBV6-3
CASSYLTSGGPYEQYF
TGTGCCAGCAGTTACCTTACTAGCGGGGGGCCCTACGAGCAGTACTTC
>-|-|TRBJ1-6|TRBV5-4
CASRLTPDGYNSPLHF
TGTGCCAGCAGGCTAACGCCGGACGGATATAATTCACCCCTCCACTTT
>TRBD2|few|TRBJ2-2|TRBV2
CASSERGTSSVTGELFF
TGTGCCAGCAGTGAAAGGGGGACTAGCAGCGTCACCGGGGAGCTGTTTTTT
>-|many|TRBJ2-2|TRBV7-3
CASSLSVIEGHGELFF
TGTGCCAGCAGCTTAAGTGTAATCGAGGGACACGGGGAGCTGTTTTTT
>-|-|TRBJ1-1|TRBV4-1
CASSQARFAEAFF
TGCGCCAGCAGCCAAGCTCGGTTCGCTGAAGCTTTCTTT
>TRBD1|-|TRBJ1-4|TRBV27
CASSFNRGGEKLFF
TGTGCCAGCAGTTTTAACAGGGGAGGTGAAAAACTGTTTTTT
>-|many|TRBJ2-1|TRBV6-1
CASSMEGRSPYNEQFF
TGTGCCAGCAGTATGGAGGGGCGATCCCCCTACAATGAGCAGTTCTTC
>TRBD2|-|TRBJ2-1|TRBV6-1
CASSLTSGVSYNEQLF
TGTGCCAGCAGTCTTACTAGCGGGGTATCCTACAATGAGCAGTTATTC
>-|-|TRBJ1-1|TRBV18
CASSLSAKNTEAFF
TGTGCCAGCTCACTGTCAGCTAAGAACACTGAAGCTTTCTTT
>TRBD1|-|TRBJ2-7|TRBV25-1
CASSNSGTETYEQYF
TGTGCCAGCAGTAACTCCGGGACAGAAACCTACGAGCAGTACTTC
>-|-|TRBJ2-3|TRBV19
CASKSDSTDTQYF
TGTGCCAGCAAGTCAGACAGCACAGATACGCAGTATTTT
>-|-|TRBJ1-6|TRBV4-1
CASSQDEGTEYNSPLHF
TGCGCCAGCAGCCAAGACGAGGGTACGGAGTATAATTCACCCCTCCACTTT